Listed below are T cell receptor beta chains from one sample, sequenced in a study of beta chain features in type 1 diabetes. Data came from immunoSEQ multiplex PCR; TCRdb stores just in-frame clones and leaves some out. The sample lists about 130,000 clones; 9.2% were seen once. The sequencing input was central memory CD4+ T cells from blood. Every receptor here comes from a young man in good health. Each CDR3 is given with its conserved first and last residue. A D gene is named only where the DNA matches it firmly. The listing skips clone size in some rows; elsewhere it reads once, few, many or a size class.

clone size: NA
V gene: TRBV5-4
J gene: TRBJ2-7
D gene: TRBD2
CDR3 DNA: TGCGCCAGCAGCCAAGATATTCCTAGCGGGTCCAACTACGAGCAGTACTTC
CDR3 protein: CASSQDIPSGSNYEQYF

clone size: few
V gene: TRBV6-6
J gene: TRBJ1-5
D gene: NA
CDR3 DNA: TGTGCCAGCATACCGCAGTATAGCAATCAGCCCCAGCATTTT
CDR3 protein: CASIPQYSNQPQHF

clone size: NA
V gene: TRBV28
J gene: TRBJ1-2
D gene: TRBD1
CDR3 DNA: TGTGCCAGCAGTTTGACAGGGATCCTCTATGGCTACACCTTC
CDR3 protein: CASSLTGILYGYTF

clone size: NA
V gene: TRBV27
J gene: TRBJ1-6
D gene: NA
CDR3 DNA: TGTGCCAGCAGTTTCAGTAATTCACCCCTCCACTTT
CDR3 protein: CASSFSNSPLHF

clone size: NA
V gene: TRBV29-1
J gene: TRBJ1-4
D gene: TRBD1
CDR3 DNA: TGCAGCGTTGAACGGACAGGGAATGAAAAACTGTTTTTT
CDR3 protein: CSVERTGNEKLFF

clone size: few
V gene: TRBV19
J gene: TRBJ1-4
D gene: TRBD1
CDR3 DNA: TGTGCCAGTAGTATCGAGGGGGCCACTAATGAAAAACTGTTTTTT
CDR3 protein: CASSIEGATNEKLFF

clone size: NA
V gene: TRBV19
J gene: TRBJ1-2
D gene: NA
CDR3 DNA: TGTGCCAGTAGCACACAGGGATGGGGCTACACCTTC
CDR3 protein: CASSTQGWGYTF

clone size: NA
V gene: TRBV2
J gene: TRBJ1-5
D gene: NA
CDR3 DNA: TGTGCCAGCAGTGAAGCAACAGGGAATCAGCCCCAGCATTTT
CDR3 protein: CASSEATGNQPQHF

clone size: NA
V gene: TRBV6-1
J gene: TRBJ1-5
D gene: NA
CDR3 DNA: TGTGCCAGCAGAGACAGAGGAGCTAGCAATCAGCCCCAGCATTTT
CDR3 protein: CASRDRGASNQPQHF

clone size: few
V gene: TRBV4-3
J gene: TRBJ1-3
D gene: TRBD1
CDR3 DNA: TGCGCCAGCAGCCAAGATGGGACAGGTAGAAACACCATATATTTT
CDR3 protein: CASSQDGTGRNTIYF

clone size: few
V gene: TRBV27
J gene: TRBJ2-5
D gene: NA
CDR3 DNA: TGTGCCAGCAGTTTATCAGGGAGGTGGGGGGGCCGAGAGACCCAGTACTTC
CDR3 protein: CASSLSGRWGGRETQYF

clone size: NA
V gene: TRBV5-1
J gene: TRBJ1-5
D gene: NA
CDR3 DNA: TGCGCCAGCAGCTTGGCAGGGGATAGCAATCAGCCCCAGCATTTT
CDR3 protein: CASSLAGDSNQPQHF

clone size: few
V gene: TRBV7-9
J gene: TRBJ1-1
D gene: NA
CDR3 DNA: TGTGCCAGCAGCCTAACTGGGAACACTGAAGCTTTCTTT
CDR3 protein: CASSLTGNTEAFF

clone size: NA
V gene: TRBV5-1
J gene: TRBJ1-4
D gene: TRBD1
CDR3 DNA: TGCGCCAGCAGCTTACAGGGGAATGAAAAACTGTTTTTT
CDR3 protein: CASSLQGNEKLFF

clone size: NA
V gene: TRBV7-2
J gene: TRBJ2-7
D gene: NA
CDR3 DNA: TGTGCCAGCAGCTTCGTTTCAGGGGCCGAGCAGTACTTC
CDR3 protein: CASSFVSGAEQYF

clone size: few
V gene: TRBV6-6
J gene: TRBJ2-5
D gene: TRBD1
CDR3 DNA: TGTGCCAGCAGTTACAACAGGGGCCAAGAGACCCAGTACTTC
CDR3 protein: CASSYNRGQETQYF

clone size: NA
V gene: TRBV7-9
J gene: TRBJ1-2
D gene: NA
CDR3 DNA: TGTGCCAGCAGCCCTAAGACAGTTGGCTACACCTTC
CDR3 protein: CASSPKTVGYTF

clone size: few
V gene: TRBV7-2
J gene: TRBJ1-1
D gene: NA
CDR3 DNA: TGTGCCAGCAGCCCACAGGGCATGAACACTGAAGCTTTCTTT
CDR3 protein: CASSPQGMNTEAFF

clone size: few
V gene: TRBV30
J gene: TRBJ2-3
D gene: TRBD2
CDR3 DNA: TGTGCCTGGTCGCAAAGCGGGGGGACAGATACGCAGTATTTT
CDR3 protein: CAWSQSGGTDTQYF

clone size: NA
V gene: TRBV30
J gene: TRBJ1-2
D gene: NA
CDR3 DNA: TGTGCCTGGAGTGTACCAGGGGCTAGGCCTTATGGCTACACCTTC
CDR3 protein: CAWSVPGARPYGYTF

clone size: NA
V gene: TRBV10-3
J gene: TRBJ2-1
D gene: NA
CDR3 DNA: TGTGCCATCGACAGCGTGGGGGAGCAGTTCTTC
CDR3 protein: CAIDSVGEQFF

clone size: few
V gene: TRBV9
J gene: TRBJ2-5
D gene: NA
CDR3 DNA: TGTGCCAGCAGCGCCACCGGGACTCGAGAGACCCAGTACTTC
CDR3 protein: CASSATGTRETQYF

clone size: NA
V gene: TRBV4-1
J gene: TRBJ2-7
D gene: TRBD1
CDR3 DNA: TGCGCCAGCAGCCAAGGGGGACAGGGGAAGGGCGAGCAGTACTTC
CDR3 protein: CASSQGGQGKGEQYF

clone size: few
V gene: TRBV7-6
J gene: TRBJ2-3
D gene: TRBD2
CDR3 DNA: TGTGCCAGCAGCCCAACTAGCGGGGGGCCGGGAGATACGCAGTATTTT
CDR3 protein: CASSPTSGGPGDTQYF

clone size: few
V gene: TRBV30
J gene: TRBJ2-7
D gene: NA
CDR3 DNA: TGTGCCTGGATAAGGGACACCTACGAGCAGTACTTC
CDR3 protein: CAWIRDTYEQYF

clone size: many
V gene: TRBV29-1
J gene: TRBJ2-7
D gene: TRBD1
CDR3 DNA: TGCAGCGTGGGGGACAGGGGAAAAGAGCAGTACTTC
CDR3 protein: CSVGDRGKEQYF

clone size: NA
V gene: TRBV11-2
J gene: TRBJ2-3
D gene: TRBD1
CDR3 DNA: TGTGCCAGCAGCGCACAGGGGGCAGATACGCAGTATTTT
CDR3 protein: CASSAQGADTQYF

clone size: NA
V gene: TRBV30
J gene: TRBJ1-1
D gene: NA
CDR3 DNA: TGTGCCTGGAGTGCAGGTTTGACTGAAGCTTTCTTT
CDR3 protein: CAWSAGLTEAFF

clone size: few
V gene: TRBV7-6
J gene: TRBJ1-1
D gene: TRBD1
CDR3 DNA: TGTGCCAGCAGCTTAGTGGTAGGAGACAGGGGGCGCAGTACTGAAGCTTTCTTT
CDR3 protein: CASSLVVGDRGRSTEAFF

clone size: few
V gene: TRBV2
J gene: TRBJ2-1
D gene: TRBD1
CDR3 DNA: TGTGCCAAACAGGGGATTGGGGGTGAGCAGTTCTTC
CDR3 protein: CAKQGIGGEQFF

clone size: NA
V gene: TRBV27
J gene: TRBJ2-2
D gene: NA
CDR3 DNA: TGTGCCAGCAGTTTAGGGGGTAGGGGGGGATCAGCGACCGGGGAGCTGTTTTTT
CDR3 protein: CASSLGGRGGSATGELFF

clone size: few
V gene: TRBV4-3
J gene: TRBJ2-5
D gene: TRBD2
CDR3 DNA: TGCGCCAGCAGCCAAGATTGGGACGGGGGGGCTCAAGAGACCCAGTACTTC
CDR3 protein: CASSQDWDGGAQETQYF

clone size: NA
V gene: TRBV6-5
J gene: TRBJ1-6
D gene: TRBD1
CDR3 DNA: TGTGCCAGCAGCCCCGACAGGGGGAATTCACCCCTCCACTTT
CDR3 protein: CASSPDRGNSPLHF

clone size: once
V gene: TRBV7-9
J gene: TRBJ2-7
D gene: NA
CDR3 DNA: TGTGCCAGCAGCTTTGCTTCCCGGGGATCCTACGAGCAGTACTTC
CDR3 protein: CASSFASRGSYEQYF

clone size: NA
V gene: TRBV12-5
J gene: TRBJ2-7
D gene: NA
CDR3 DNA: TGTGCTAGTGGACCATCGGAACAGAGCTCCTACGAGCAGTACTTC
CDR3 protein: CASGPSEQSSYEQYF

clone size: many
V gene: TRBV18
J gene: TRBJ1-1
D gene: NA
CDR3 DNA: TGTGCCAGCTCACCAACTGAGAGCACTGAAGCTTTCTTT
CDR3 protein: CASSPTESTEAFF

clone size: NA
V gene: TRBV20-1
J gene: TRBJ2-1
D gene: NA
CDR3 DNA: TGCAGTGCTAGAGTGGCGCAGTTCTTC
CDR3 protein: CSARVAQFF

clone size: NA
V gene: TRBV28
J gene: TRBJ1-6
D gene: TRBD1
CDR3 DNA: TGTGCGTCGGGACAGGGCGACTCACCCCTCCACTTT
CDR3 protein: CASGQGDSPLHF

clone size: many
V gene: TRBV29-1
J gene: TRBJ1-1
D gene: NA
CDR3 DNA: TGCAGCGTTGTCCGTATGAACACTGAAGCTTTCTTT
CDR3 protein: CSVVRMNTEAFF

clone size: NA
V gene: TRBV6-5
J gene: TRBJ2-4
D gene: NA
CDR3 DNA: TGTGCCAGCAGAGAACAGCGGAGTGCCAAAAACATTCAGTACTTC
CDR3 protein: CASREQRSAKNIQYF

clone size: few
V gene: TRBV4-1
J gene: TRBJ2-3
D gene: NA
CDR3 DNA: TGCGCCAGCAGCCGGGACGGGGGGCGCCGCACAGATACGCAGTATTTT
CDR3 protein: CASSRDGGRRTDTQYF

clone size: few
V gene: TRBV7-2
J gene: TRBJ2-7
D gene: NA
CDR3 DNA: TGTGCCAGCAGCGAAACCCAAGTCCAGGAATCCTACGAGCAGTACTTC
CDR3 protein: CASSETQVQESYEQYF

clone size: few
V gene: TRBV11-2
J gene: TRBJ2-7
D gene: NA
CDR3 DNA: TGTGCCAGCAGCTTCGGTCGGGGCAGGGGAGACTACGAGCAGTACTTC
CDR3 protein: CASSFGRGRGDYEQYF

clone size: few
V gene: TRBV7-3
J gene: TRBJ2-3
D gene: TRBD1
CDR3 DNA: TGTGCCAGCAGCTTACAGTCTGGCAGGGGGAAGACAGATACGCAGTATTTT
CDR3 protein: CASSLQSGRGKTDTQYF

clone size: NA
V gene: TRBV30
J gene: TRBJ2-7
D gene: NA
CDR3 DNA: TGTGCCTGGATGGCAGGGTTGAGACGCGAGCAGTACTTC
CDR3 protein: CAWMAGLRREQYF

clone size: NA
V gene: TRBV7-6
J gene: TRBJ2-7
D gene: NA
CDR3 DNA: TGTGCCAGCAGCGGTGGGGCGGGGCGACCCTACGAGCAGTACTTC
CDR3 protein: CASSGGAGRPYEQYF

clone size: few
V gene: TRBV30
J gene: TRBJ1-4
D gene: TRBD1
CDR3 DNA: TGTGCCTGGGCTCCCAGGGGGGCAACTAATGAAAAACTGTTTTTT
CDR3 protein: CAWAPRGATNEKLFF

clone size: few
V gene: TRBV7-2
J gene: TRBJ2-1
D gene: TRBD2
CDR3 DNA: TGTGCCAGCAGTCCGGGACTAGGCTACAATGAGCAGTTCTTC
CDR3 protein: CASSPGLGYNEQFF

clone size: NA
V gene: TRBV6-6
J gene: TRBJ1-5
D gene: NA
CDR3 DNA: TGTGCCAGCAGTTGGCAATTTAGCAATCAGCCCCAGCATTTT
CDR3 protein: CASSWQFSNQPQHF

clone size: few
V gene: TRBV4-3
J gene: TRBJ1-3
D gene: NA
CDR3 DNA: TGCGCCAGCAGCCAAGAGAGTTGGAGGTCCTCTGGAAACACCATATATTTT
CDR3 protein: CASSQESWRSSGNTIYF

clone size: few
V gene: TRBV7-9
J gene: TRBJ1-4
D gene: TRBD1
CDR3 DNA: TGTGCCAGCAGCTGGGACAGGGCCTATAATGAAAAACTGTTTTTT
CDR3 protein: CASSWDRAYNEKLFF

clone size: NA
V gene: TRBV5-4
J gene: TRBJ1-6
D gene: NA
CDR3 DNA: TGTGCCAGCAGCTTGGTAAAGGGGGGGACACCCCTCCACTTT
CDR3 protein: CASSLVKGGTPLHF

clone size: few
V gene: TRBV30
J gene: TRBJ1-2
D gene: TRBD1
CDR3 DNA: TGTGCCTGGAGGACAGGGGGCGCGGTTAACTATGGCTACACCTTC
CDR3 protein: CAWRTGGAVNYGYTF

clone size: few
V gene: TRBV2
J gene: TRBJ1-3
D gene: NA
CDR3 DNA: TGTGCCAGCAGTCCGAGACTGGGGAGCTCTGGAAACACCATATATTTT
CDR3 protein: CASSPRLGSSGNTIYF